What follows are 23 T cell receptor beta chains derived from one specimen sequenced in a study of blood T cell repertoires in COVID-19. Generated by immunoSEQ multiplex PCR, the TCRdb table keeps only in-frame clones and is missing some. The data contain about 200,000 clones, more than 70% of them seen just once; the ten biggest clones take up 6% to 7.5%. The sequenced material came from PBMCs or T cells enriched from blood (not recorded which). These receptors were collected from a woman between 40 and 55 years old with acute COVID-19.

V gene TRBV12-3 or TRBV12-4 combines with J gene TRBJ2-5; tentative D call: TRBD1 (5 bases). The V and J ends lost 7 bases and 6 bases respectively, with 12 bases between them. There are 12 residues in the CDR3. The CDR3 DNA follows: TGTGCCAGCACCCAACAGGTTCAGACCCAGTACTTC. Translating it yields CASTQQVQTQYF.

The chain links TRBV2 to TRBJ1-3, with D possibly matching TRBD1 (5 bases). V dropped 5 bases and J dropped 0 bases, with 11 bases sitting between them. Germline CDR1 reads SNHLY; CDR2 reads FYNNEI. The CDR3 consists of 15 residues. In nucleotides, the CDR3 is TGTGCCAGCAGTCCAGGGTTTAACTCTGGAAACACCATATATTTT. Amino acids: CASSPGFNSGNTIYF.

The chain uses TRBV3-1 (or the pseudogene TRBV3-2) and TRBJ2-5, with D maybe TRBD2 (6 bases). Deletions cut 1 base from V and 5 bases from J, with 17 bases between. This CDR3 region has 16 residues. The germline V gene has CDR1 LGHDT and CDR2 YNNKEL (reference sequence). CDR3 nucleotides: TGTGCCAGCAGCCAAGTTGGCAGGGCGGAGGGGGAGACCCAGTACTTC. The encoded protein is CASSQVGRAEGETQYF.

This clone was seen a few times. This chain's CDR3 is CAWKNQGGTEAFF. The CDR3 region has the DNA TGTGCCTGGAAAAATCAGGGTGGGACTGAAGCTTTCTTT. J is TRBJ1-1 and V is TRBV30; D perhaps matches TRBD1 (5 bases). CDR1 and CDR2 (germline): GTSNPN, SVGIG (reference sequence). The V and J ends lost 4 bases and 5 bases respectively, with 14 bases between them. The CDR3 totals 13 residues.

This chain links TRBV27 with TRBJ2-1; 10 bases agree with TRBD2. Germline CDR1 is MNHEY and CDR2 is SMNVEV (reference sequence). V lost 6 bases and J lost 4; bases outside the gene matches: 6. The length of the CDR3 is 15 residues. As DNA, the CDR3 is TGTGCCAGCAGAATACTAGCGGGAACTTACAATGAGCAGTTCTTC. The encoded protein is CASRILAGTYNEQFF.

V usage is TRBV2 and J usage is TRBJ1-2, with D tentatively TRBD1 (5 bases). The CDR3 is made up of 13 amino acids. Trimming shortened V by 7 bases and J by 3 bases, and 12 bases separated the two germline ends. Germline CDR1 reads SNHLY; CDR2 reads FYNNEI. CDR3 sequence: CASKIGRDYGYTF. As DNA, the CDR3 is TGTGCCAGCAAAATCGGCAGGGACTATGGCTACACCTTC. The variable domain in full, with the rest retrieved from reference TRBV2 and TRBJ1-2, is EPEVTQTPSHQVTQMGQEVILRCVPISNHLYFYWYRQILGQKVEFLVSFYNNEISEKSEIFDDQFSVERPDGSNFTLKIRSTKLEDSAMYFCASKIGRDYGYTFGSGTRLTVV.

The rearrangement links TRBV12-3 or TRBV12-4 to TRBJ1-5; 7 bases map to TRBD1. V gave up 7 bases and J gave up 7 bases; unmatched junction bases: 7. This CDR3 region has 13 residues. CDR3 amino acids: CASTIQGTQPQHF. The CDR3 DNA follows: TGTGCCAGCACCATACAGGGGACGCAGCCCCAGCATTTT.

This clone was observed once. Distinct nucleotide sequences in the sample also encode this CDR3. V gene TRBV19 combines with J gene TRBJ1-4; no definite D call. V lost 3 bases to trimming and J lost 4 bases, with 9 bases between them. Germline CDR1 reads LNHDA; CDR2 reads SQIVND (reference sequence). The CDR3 length is 14 residues. The CDR3 DNA reads TGTGCCAGTAGTATTGGAGGCTTTAATGAAAAACTGTTTTTT. It encodes CASSIGGFNEKLFF.

The rearrangement links TRBV5-6 to TRBJ2-2, with 7 nucleotides matching TRBD2. V lost 2 bases to trimming and J lost 7 bases; unmatched junction nucleotides: 8. CDR3 size: 15 residues. Germline V gene lookup returns CDR1 SGHDT and CDR2 YYEEEE. DNA of the CDR3: TGTGCCAGCAGCTTCGGCGGGAGAGCCGGCGGGGAGCTGTTTTTT. Translating gives CASSFGGRAGGELFF.

The table lists this clone with a few counts. The CDR3 nucleotides are TGTGCCAGCAGCCAAGAGCCGGGACTAGGAGGCGAGCAGTTCTTC. This encodes CASSQEPGLGGEQFF. This chain joins TRBV4-2 and TRBJ2-1; 8 bases are a match to TRBD2. Germline-derived CDR1 and CDR2 are LGHNA and YNFKEQ. The CDR3 has 15 amino acids. Unmatched junction bases numbered 8, after V lost 0 bases and J lost 10 bases.

This chain links TRBV20-1 with TRBJ2-7, with D possibly matching TRBD1 (5 bases). CDR1 is DFQATT, CDR2 SNEGSKA, per germline (reference sequence). The CDR3 spans 13 residues. With 3 bases removed from V and 0 bases from J, the gap between germline ends came to 9 bases. The CDR3 sequence: CSASFQGSYEQYF. In nucleotides, the CDR3 is TGCAGTGCTAGTTTTCAGGGCTCCTACGAGCAGTACTTC.

This clone occurred a few times. The chain links TRBV29-1 to TRBJ2-7, with D possibly being TRBD1 (5 bases). The CDR3 contains 12 residues. V gave up 0 bases and J gave up 4 bases, with 7 bases separating them. CDR1 and CDR2 (germline): SQVTM, ANQGSEA. CDR3 bases: TGCAGCGTTGAAGACCAGGGTTACGAGCAGTACTTC. This gives the protein CSVEDQGYEQYF.

This clone has more than one count but fewer than ten. The chain recombines TRBV11-2 with TRBJ2-3; no clear D. V lost 2 bases and J lost 0, with 9 bases in between. This CDR3 region has 15 residues. CDR1 and CDR2 from the germline V gene are SGHAT and FQNNGV. The CDR3 spells CASSLWSGSTDTQYF. For the CDR3, the DNA is TGTGCCAGCAGCTTATGGTCCGGTAGCACAGATACGCAGTATTTT.

The chain combines TRBV30 with TRBJ1-1; 7 nucleotides align to TRBD1. There are 17 residues in the CDR3. Germline V gives CDR1 GTSNPN, CDR2 SVGIG (reference sequence). With V trimmed by 0 bases and J by 4 bases, 14 bases remained unmatched. Written as DNA, the CDR3 is TGTGCCTGGAGTGTACGAAAGACAGGGATATTTAGCACTGAAGCTTTCTTT. This translates into CAWSVRKTGIFSTEAFF.

The chain has TRBV11-2 and TRBJ2-3; D call uncertain. This CDR3 region has 14 residues. The V end was cut by 5 bases, the J end by 1 base, with 10 bases between. Germline V gives CDR1 SGHAT, CDR2 FQNNGV. The DNA for the CDR3 is TGTGCCAGCAGCCGAGGAACCCGCACAGATACGCAGTATTTT. Its protein is CASSRGTRTDTQYF. Using reference TRBV11-2 and TRBJ2-3 for the parts outside the CDR3, the full variable domain is EAGVAQSPRYKIIEKRQSVAFWCNPISGHATLYWYQQILGQGPKLLIQFQNNGVVDDSQLPKDRFSAERLKGVDSTLKIQPAKLEDSAVYLCASSRGTRTDTQYFGPGTRLTVL.

This clone appeared a single time. The chain carries TRBV4-1 and TRBJ1-5; D gene ambiguous. This CDR3 comprises 15 residues. Trimming pared 0 bases from V and 4 bases from J, leaving 10 bases between. CDR1 and CDR2 from the germline V gene are MGHRA and YSYEKL. The CDR3 DNA reads TGCGCCAGCAGCCAAGATGCCGGGGAAAATCAGCCCCAGCATTTT. It translates to CASSQDAGENQPQHF.

CDR3 protein: CASSQGQTTEAFF. CDR3 bases: TGTGCCAGCAGTCAGGGACAGACCACTGAAGCTTTCTTT. V gene TRBV12-3 or TRBV12-4 combines with J gene TRBJ1-1, with 7 positions matching TRBD1. This CDR3 is built from 13 residues. Germline trimming cut 5 bases from V and 4 bases from J; bases unmatched to any gene: 4.

The chain is built from TRBV19 and TRBJ1-1; maybe TRBD1 (6 bases). The germline CDR1 and CDR2 sequences are LNHDA and SQIVND (reference sequence). This CDR3 is 13 amino acids long. V was pared by 5 bases and J by 6 bases, with 13 bases between. The CDR3 reads CASSAQGRAEAFF. In nucleotides, the CDR3 is TGTGCCAGTAGTGCACAGGGAAGGGCTGAAGCTTTCTTT. Full variable domain (rest looked up from reference TRBV19 and TRBJ1-1): DGGITQSPKYLFRKEGQNVTLSCEQNLNHDAMYWYRQDPGQGLRLIYYSQIVNDFQKGDIAEGYSVSREKKESFPLTVTSAQKNPTAFYLCASSAQGRAEAFFGQGTRLTVV.

The rearrangement links TRBV5-6 to TRBJ1-1, with D possibly TRBD1 on 5 matching bases. V shed 6 bases and J shed 5 bases, with 23 bases lying between them. The CDR3 contains 16 residues. CDR1 is SGHDT, CDR2 YYEEEE, per germline. CDR3: CASITKSVGVHTEAFF. For the CDR3, the DNA is TGTGCCAGCATAACGAAATCGGTAGGGGTGCATACTGAAGCTTTCTTT.

The chain has TRBV10-1 and TRBJ1-2, with D possibly TRBD1 on 6 matching bases. V was shortened by 3 bases and J by 8 bases, with 16 bases between the two germline ends. This CDR3 comprises 14 residues. Germline CDR1 and CDR2: WNHNN and SYGVQD (reference sequence). The CDR3 DNA sequence: TGCGCCAGCAGTGAAGGGTCAGGGGCAGGCGGCTACACCTTC. As protein: CASSEGSGAGGYTF.

V and J are TRBV9 and TRBJ1-4; D is perhaps TRBD1 (6 bases). The V and J ends lost 0 bases and 4 bases respectively, with 10 bases between them. From germline, CDR1 is SGDLS and CDR2 YYNGEE. This CDR3 contains 15 residues. In DNA form, the CDR3 reads TGTGCCAGCAGCGTAGGAACAGGGATTAATGAAAAACTGTTTTTT. The encoded protein is CASSVGTGINEKLFF.

The chain couples TRBV11-2 to TRBJ1-2, with TRBD1 matching 10 bases. V was clipped by 1 base and J by 0 bases; unmatched bases: 2. The CDR3 spans 16 residues. Germline V gene lookup returns CDR1 SGHAT and CDR2 FQNNGV. The CDR3 reads CASSLAGTGANYGYTF. The CDR3, as DNA: TGTGCCAGCAGCTTAGCCGGGACAGGGGCTAACTATGGCTACACCTTC.

This clone was detected a few times. The gene calls are TRBV7-3 and TRBJ2-1; 10 bases align to TRBD2. Losses at the gene ends were 4 bases for V and 7 bases for J; bases not matched to a gene: 7. This CDR3 contains 15 residues. Germline CDR1 and CDR2: SGHTA and FQGTGA. The CDR3 loop reads CASSYLAGVINEQFF. CDR3 DNA sequence: TGTGCCAGCAGCTATCTAGCGGGAGTAATAAATGAGCAGTTCTTC.